These 19 T cell receptor beta chains were sequenced from one sample in a study of T cells after yellow fever vaccination. TCRdb independently ran MiXCR on the 5' RACE reads; one entry per CDR3 protein. The table has over 110,000 distinct CDR3 sequences, roughly 8% seen once; the top ten hold roughly 0.73%. This specimen consisted of CD4+ T cells sorted from PBMCs, obtained 5 days after the yellow fever booster vaccination. These TCRs come from a man aged 25 to 40 who received the YFV17D yellow fever vaccine.

This clonotype came up many times. This rearrangement joins TRBV29-1 to TRBJ2-1; D uncertain. V gave up 6 bases and J gave up 8 bases, with 17 bases separating them. CDR1 SQVTM and CDR2 ANQGSEA come from the germline V gene. The CDR3 is made up of 13 amino acids. Here the CDR3 reads CSVIMLVGDEQFF. Written as DNA, the CDR3 is TGCAGCGTCATAATGCTAGTTGGCGATGAGCAGTTCTTC.

This clonotype came up many times. The chain links TRBV4-3 to TRBJ2-7, with D hard to call. This CDR3 spans 15 amino acids. CDR1 and CDR2 (germline): LGHNA, YSLEER. Trimming cost V 1 base and J 3 bases, with 13 bases left between them. This CDR3 reads CASSQVGKSNYEQYF. CDR3 coding DNA: TGCGCCAGCAGCCAAGTGGGGAAGTCGAACTACGAGCAGTACTTC.

This clonotype was recorded many times. The rearrangement links TRBV12-3 or TRBV12-4 to TRBJ2-5; D perhaps matches TRBD1 (6 bases). The CDR3 runs to 15 residues. V was cut by 0 bases and J by 7 bases, with 15 bases left in between. CDR3 region: CASSLAGTQFGTQYF. The CDR3 bases are TGTGCCAGCAGTTTAGCGGGGACACAATTCGGGACCCAGTACTTC.

This clonotype has more than one count but fewer than ten. The DNA of the CDR3 is TGTGCCTGGAGTGTTGGTGGGGAGCAGTTCTTC. Residues: CAWSVGGEQFF. V usage is TRBV30 and J usage is TRBJ2-1; no reliable D call. The CDR3 is 11 residues long. V gave up 0 bases and J gave up 10 bases, with 7 bases separating them. Germline V gene lookup returns CDR1 GTSNPN and CDR2 SVGIG (reference sequence).

Comments on this clonotype: One junction end does not reproduce the germline sequence, and a read error may be involved. This chain joins TRBV6-2 or TRBV6-3 and TRBJ2-2; 7 bases line up with TRBD2. The CDR3 runs to 19 residues. Germline V gives CDR1 MNHEY, CDR2 SVGEGT. The CDR3 region is CASLGGGASKIANTGKLFF. In DNA, the CDR3 is TGTGCCAGCCTTGGCGGGGGTGCCTCAAAAATCGCGAACACCGGGAAGCTGTTTTTT.

The chain is built from TRBV5-1 and TRBJ2-7; tentatively, D is TRBD2 (5 bases). Looked up from germline, CDR1 is SGHRS and CDR2 is YFSETQ. Trimming shortened V by 4 bases and J by 0 bases, and 11 bases separated the two germline ends. This CDR3 contains 14 residues. CDR3 loop: CASSRTVPSYEQYF. DNA for the CDR3: TGCGCCAGCAGCCGGACTGTCCCCTCCTACGAGCAGTACTTC.

The table lists this clonotype with many counts. The chain couples TRBV25-1 to TRBJ2-1, with D unclear. The V end was cut by 2 bases, the J end by 5 bases, with 10 bases between. Germline V gene sequence: CDR1 MGHDK, CDR2 SYGVNS. The CDR3 loop spans 14 amino acids. In DNA, the CDR3 is TGTGCCAGCAGTGAAGCCCCCAATAACAATGAGCAGTTCTTC. As protein: CASSEAPNNNEQFF.

This clonotype was seen ten or more times. The CDR3 nucleotides read TGCAGTGCTAGAGCCCGCGGTAGCGGGAGAGGGACCTACCAAGAGACCCAGTACTTC. This encodes CSARARGSGRGTYQETQYF. The chain carries TRBV20-1 and TRBJ2-5; 9 nucleotides match TRBD2. This CDR3 comprises 19 residues. V lost 1 base and J lost 0; bases outside the gene matches: 15. Germline V lookup: CDR1 DFQATT, CDR2 SNEGSKA (reference sequence).

The V gene is TRBV30, the J gene TRBJ1-5; D gene unclear. This CDR3 contains 13 residues. In germline, CDR1 is GTSNPN, CDR2 SVGIG (reference sequence). V was pared by 2 bases and J by 1 base, with 6 bases between. CDR3 in amino acids: CAWSTKSNQPQHF. CDR3 nucleotides: TGTGCCTGGAGTACAAAGAGCAATCAGCCCCAGCATTTT.

This clonotype was seen ten or more times. The chain recombines TRBV12-3 or TRBV12-4 with TRBJ2-7, with D perhaps matching TRBD1 or TRBD2 (5 bases each). The CDR3 spans 15 residues. V was trimmed by 6 bases and J by 3 bases, leaving 18 bases between them. The CDR3 here is CASSISPGPSYEQYF. The CDR3 bases are TGTGCCAGCAGCATATCCCCGGGACCGAGCTACGAGCAGTACTTC.

This clonotype was observed many times. V is TRBV6-1 and J is TRBJ1-4, with D hard to call. The germline CDR1 and CDR2 sequences are MNHNS and SASEGT. This CDR3 is built from 15 residues. V was trimmed by 6 bases and J by 0 bases, leaving 11 bases between them. The CDR3 sequence is CASSSRAATNEKLFF. CDR3 in DNA: TGTGCCAGCAGCTCCCGGGCAGCAACTAATGAAAAACTGTTTTTT.

This clonotype appeared many times. The chain combines TRBV20-1 with TRBJ1-5, with D unclear. The CDR3 runs 15 residues. V lost 3 bases and J lost 0, with 12 bases in between. Per germline, CDR1 DFQATT and CDR2 SNEGSKA (reference sequence). The CDR3 protein is CSASSDGYSNQPQHF. As DNA, the CDR3 is TGCAGTGCTAGCTCGGACGGTTATAGCAATCAGCCCCAGCATTTT.

This clonotype was recorded many times. J is TRBJ1-4 and V is TRBV18; weak D call: TRBD1 (5 bases). This CDR3 spans 14 amino acids. Trimming stripped 1 base from V and 8 bases from J, with 11 bases between. In germline, CDR1 is KGHSH, CDR2 LQKENI. In DNA form, the CDR3 reads TGTGCCAGCTCACCACAGGGGAATTTCGAAAAACTGTTTTTT. It codes for CASSPQGNFEKLFF.

This sequence joins TRBV6-1 and TRBJ1-1; possibly TRBD1 for D (6 bases). The CDR3 extends over 13 amino acids. Germline CDR1 is MNHNS and CDR2 is SASEGT. Trimming shortened V by 6 bases and J by 12 bases, and 20 bases separated the two germline ends. The chain's CDR3 is CASRGWGPTETFF. DNA of the CDR3: TGTGCCAGCAGAGGTTGGGGGCCGACGGAGACTTTCTTT.

The table lists this clonotype with many counts. The chain has TRBV10-3 and TRBJ2-2; 7 bases are shared with TRBD1. CDR1 ENHRY and CDR2 SYGVKD come from the germline V gene. Losses at the gene ends were 6 bases for V and 0 bases for J; bases not matched to a gene: 4. The CDR3 is 15 residues long. CDR3 in amino acids: CAIRAGTANTGELFF. The CDR3, as DNA: TGTGCCATCAGGGCCGGGACAGCGAACACCGGGGAGCTGTTTTTT.

Ten or more counts support this clonotype. V and J are TRBV5-1 and TRBJ1-1, with TRBD1 identical over 7 bases. This CDR3 is built from 17 residues. Germline loops: CDR1 SGHRS, CDR2 YFSETQ. Trimming took 1 base from V and 0 from J; bases not matched to a gene: 9. The CDR3 protein is CASSLRTGTAMNTEAFF. The CDR3 nucleotides read TGCGCCAGCAGCTTGAGGACCGGGACAGCCATGAACACTGAAGCTTTCTTT.

This clonotype was found many times. V usage is TRBV5-1 and J usage is TRBJ2-1; D remains unclear. The V end was cut by 3 bases, the J end by 5 bases, with 9 bases between. The length of the CDR3 is 13 residues. Per the germline V gene, CDR1 is SGHRS and CDR2 is YFSETQ. In DNA, the CDR3 is TGCGCCAGCAGCTCTAACACTGACAATGAGCAGTTCTTC. It yields the protein CASSSNTDNEQFF.

This clonotype has at least ten counts. CDR3 in DNA: TGTGCCACCAGTCGACTGGGGGGCTCCTACGAGCAGTACTTC. Amino acids: CATSRLGGSYEQYF. The V call is TRBV24-1, the J call TRBJ2-7; a possible D gene is TRBD2 (6 bases). Germline CDR1 KGHDR, CDR2 SFDVKD. The CDR3 is made up of 14 amino acids. Trimming stripped 6 bases from V and 0 bases from J, with 11 bases between.

This clonotype was observed many times. The J gene is TRBJ2-3, the V gene TRBV5-4; TRBD2 matches 8 bases. This CDR3 contains 15 residues. The germline V gene has CDR1 SGHNT and CDR2 YYREEE (reference sequence). The J segment lost 6 bases and the V segment lost 5 bases, leaving 11 bases of the junction unmatched. The CDR3 DNA reads TGTGCCAGCAGATTAGCGGGAAACCTGGGGGATACGCAGTATTTT. It codes for CASRLAGNLGDTQYF.